The 21 T cell receptor beta chains below come from one sample, sequenced in a study of T-cell memory formation after mild COVID-19. Each CDR3 protein gets one entry after TCRdb re-called the 5' RACE reads with MiXCR. The sample holds roughly 240,000 distinct CDR3 sequences, over 15% seen once. The sequenced sample consisted of PBMCs or a T cell subset sorted from them (not recorded which). The receptors shown here come from an adult woman who had mild COVID-19 (a few samples of this study predate the infection). Cell type and time point are not known.

This clonotype was counted a few times. The chain has TRBV19 and TRBJ2-2, with D perhaps matching TRBD1 or TRBD2 (6 bases each). V was shortened by 7 bases and J by 4 bases, with 16 bases between the two germline ends. CDR3 length equals 15 residues. CDR1 is LNHDA and CDR2 is SQIVND in the germline V gene (reference sequence). The CDR3 DNA sequence: TGTGCCAGTAAGGAGGGGGGTTACTCCACCGGGGAGCTGTTTTTT. Translating it yields CASKEGGYSTGELFF. The full variable domain, with the rest looked up from reference TRBV19 and TRBJ2-2, is DGGITQSPKYLFRKEGQNVTLSCEQNLNHDAMYWYRQDPGQGLRLIYYSQIVNDFQKGDIAEGYSVSREKKESFPLTVTSAQKNPTAFYLCASKEGGYSTGELFFGEGSRLTVL.

The rearrangement uses TRBV20-1 and TRBJ2-2; TRBD2 might be the D (5 bases). This CDR3 contains 15 residues. V lost 3 bases and J 4 bases, leaving 15 bases between the germline ends. The V gene's germline CDR1 is DFQATT and CDR2 SNEGSKA (reference sequence). The CDR3 region has the DNA TGCAGTGCTAGGAGGTCCTTAGCGAGCACCGGGGAGCTGTTTTTT. It translates to CSARRSLASTGELFF.

The chain employs TRBV5-1 and TRBJ2-2; either TRBD1 or TRBD2 may supply D (5 bases each). V lost 4 bases to trimming and J lost 6 bases, with 13 bases between them. Germline loops: CDR1 SGHRS, CDR2 YFSETQ. This CDR3 has 14 residues. The CDR3 spells CASSLGERSGELFF. The CDR3 DNA reads TGCGCCAGCAGCCTGGGGGAGAGGTCCGGGGAGCTGTTTTTT.

There are a few counts of this clonotype. The chain joins TRBV28 to TRBJ2-6, with a possible D match to TRBD1 (5 bases). Trimming removed 5 bases at V and 0 bases at J, with 14 bases between. CDR1 is MDHEN and CDR2 is SYDVKM in the germline V gene. This CDR3 has 17 residues. The CDR3 DNA reads as TGTGCCAGCAGTGGGGCAGCTCGACTCTCTGGGGCCAACGTCCTGACTTTC. Translated: CASSGAARLSGANVLTF.

The sample holds a few counts of this clonotype. J is TRBJ1-6 and V is TRBV20-1, with D possibly TRBD1 on 6 matching bases. The CDR3 sequence is 15 residues long. Trimming took off 2 bases at V and 2 bases at J, with 10 bases between the two ends. Germline loops: CDR1 DFQATT, CDR2 SNEGSKA (reference sequence). The DNA of the CDR3 is TGCAGTGCTAGACCGAGGGGGACCTATAATTCACCCCTCCACTTT. It yields the protein CSARPRGTYNSPLHF.

This clonotype was counted only a few times. V usage is TRBV7-9 and J usage is TRBJ2-4, with no clear D. There are 11 residues in the CDR3. CDR1 and CDR2 from the germline V gene are SEHNR and FQNEAQ (reference sequence). Trimming took 1 base from V and 9 from J, leaving 4 bases between them. This CDR3 reads CASSLEGIQYF. DNA for the CDR3: TGTGCCAGCAGCTTAGAGGGCATTCAGTACTTC.

This chain links TRBV7-2 with TRBJ1-2; D unclear. Deletions cut 2 bases from V and 4 bases from J, with 20 bases between. CDR3 length: 17 residues. The germline V gene encodes CDR1 SGHTA and CDR2 FQGNSA. The CDR3 spells CASSLPRADDFSYGYTF. CDR3 coding DNA: TGTGCCAGCAGCTTACCTCGGGCAGACGACTTTTCCTATGGCTACACCTTC.

The table lists this clonotype with a few counts. J is TRBJ2-1 and V is TRBV4-3, with D tentatively TRBD1 (5 bases). V shed 0 bases and J shed 3 bases, with 12 bases lying between them. Germline assignment: CDR1 LGHNA and CDR2 YSLEER. The CDR3 extends over 16 amino acids. The CDR3 here is CASSQDGATRYNEQFF. The CDR3, as DNA: TGCGCCAGCAGCCAAGATGGGGCTACCCGCTACAATGAGCAGTTCTTC.

The J gene is TRBJ2-7, the V gene TRBV7-9, with TRBD1 matching 8 bases. This CDR3 contains 14 residues. The J segment lost 3 bases and the V segment lost 5 bases, leaving 6 bases of the junction unmatched. Germline CDR1 and CDR2: SEHNR and FQNEAQ (reference sequence). The CDR3 sequence: CASSTRTGSYEQYF. CDR3 nucleotide sequence: TGTGCCAGCAGCACAAGGACAGGGAGCTACGAGCAGTACTTC.

This sequence joins TRBV12-3 or TRBV12-4 and TRBJ2-2; D possibly corresponds to TRBD1 (6 bases). V was trimmed by 6 bases and J by 4 bases, leaving 12 bases between them. The CDR3 contains 14 residues. DNA of the CDR3: TGTGCCAGCAGCCCGTCGGACAGCACCGGGGAGCTGTTTTTT. This translates into CASSPSDSTGELFF.

This sequence joins TRBV4-1 and TRBJ1-2; 11 bases agree with TRBD1. Trimming removed 8 bases from V and 1 base from J; junction bases left unmatched: 9. The CDR3 loop spans 16 amino acids. CDR1 MGHRA and CDR2 YSYEKL come from the germline V gene. In DNA form, the CDR3 reads TGCGCCAGCTACCATTGGACAGGGGGCAATAACTATGGCTACACCTTC. Translated, it gives CASYHWTGGNNYGYTF.

This clonotype was seen a few times. The rearrangement links TRBV9 to TRBJ2-3; 9 bases are a match to TRBD2. With 4 bases clipped from V and 2 bases from J, the junction kept 8 bases outside the gene matches. The CDR3 consists of 16 residues. Looked up from germline, CDR1 is SGDLS and CDR2 is YYNGEE. CDR3: CASSPRTSDYTDTQYF. The CDR3 DNA reads TGTGCCAGCAGCCCCCGGACTAGCGACTACACAGATACGCAGTATTTT. The whole variable domain, remainder taken from reference TRBV9 and TRBJ2-3, is DSGVTQTPKHLITATGQRVTLRCSPRSGDLSVYWYQQSLDQGLQFLIQYYNGEERAKGNILERFSAQQFPDLHSELNLSSLELGDSALYFCASSPRTSDYTDTQYFGPGTRLTVL.

The chain employs TRBV20-1 and TRBJ2-7, with D possibly TRBD2 on 5 matching bases. V was cut by 6 bases and J by 2 bases, with 14 bases left in between. The CDR3 spans 13 residues. CDR1 DFQATT and CDR2 SNEGSKA come from the germline V gene (reference sequence). The CDR3 reads CSAAEAAPYEQYF. The DNA of the CDR3 is TGCAGTGCCGCTGAAGCGGCTCCCTACGAGCAGTACTTC.

This clonotype was counted between two and nine times. The V gene is TRBV7-2, the J gene TRBJ2-1; D may be TRBD1 or TRBD2 (5 bases each). The CDR3 totals 18 residues. V lost 0 bases to trimming and J lost 3 bases, with 18 bases between them. Germline V gene lookup returns CDR1 SGHTA and CDR2 FQGNSA. CDR3 sequence: CASSLAGPWKLSYNEQFF. CDR3 nucleotide sequence: TGTGCCAGCAGCTTAGCGGGACCTTGGAAGTTGAGCTACAATGAGCAGTTCTTC.

The rearrangement uses TRBV29-1 and TRBJ2-3; weak D call: TRBD1 (7 bases). Germline values: CDR1 SQVTM, CDR2 ANQGSEA. V was pared by 7 bases and J by 3 bases, with 17 bases between. The CDR3 is 14 amino acids. DNA of the CDR3: TGCAGCGCCCGCCGCGGGACAGAAACAGATACGCAGTATTTT. It translates to CSARRGTETDTQYF.

About this clonotype: Just one base apart from a much larger clone, this may be a read error. J is TRBJ1-1 and V is TRBV4-2, with D perhaps matching TRBD1 (6 bases). Trimming took off 4 bases at V and 4 bases at J, with 10 bases between the two ends. CDR1 LGHNA and CDR2 YNFKEQ come from the germline V gene. The CDR3 covers 13 residues. CDR3 coding DNA: TGTGCCAGCAGCCGAACAGGGAGCACTGAAGCTTTCTTT. Translating it yields CASSRTGSTEAFF.

This clonotype was counted between two and nine times. V is TRBV29-1 and J is TRBJ2-2; possibly TRBD1 for D (6 bases). This CDR3 spans 14 amino acids. Germline V gives CDR1 SQVTM, CDR2 ANQGSEA. Trimming stripped 5 bases from V and 1 base from J, with 11 bases between. CDR3 DNA: TGCAGCGTTAGGACAGCCGGGAACACCGGGGAGCTGTTTTTT. Protein product: CSVRTAGNTGELFF.

The V call is TRBV24-1, the J call TRBJ2-5; D is unclear. CDR1 and CDR2 from the germline V gene are KGHDR and SFDVKD. Trimming removed 4 bases at V and 2 bases at J, with 10 bases between. The CDR3 covers 14 residues. The CDR3 DNA sequence: TGTGCCACCAGTGACCCTGGGTCACAAGAGACCCAGTACTTC. This translates into CATSDPGSQETQYF.

This clonotype has at least ten counts. DNA of the CDR3: TGTGCCAGCAGTTGGGCAGGGGGCCCAGGGTATTTT. Translating gives CASSWAGGPGYF. V is TRBV12-3 or TRBV12-4 and J is TRBJ2-3, with 8 bases matching TRBD1. The CDR3 has 12 residues. J gave up 14 bases and V 4 bases, and 8 bases lay outside the gene matches.

The chain carries TRBV28 and TRBJ1-2, with D perhaps TRBD1 (6 bases). The CDR3 sequence is 13 residues long. V was clipped by 5 bases and J by 4 bases, with 11 bases between them. The germline V gene has CDR1 MDHEN and CDR2 SYDVKM. CDR3 residues: CASSPGQLYGYTF. DNA for the CDR3: TGTGCCAGCAGTCCCGGACAGCTCTATGGCTACACCTTC.

The V and J genes are TRBV5-1 and TRBJ2-7; 10 nucleotides align to TRBD1. After removal of 7 bases from V and 3 bases from J, the junction contained 10 bases not matched to a gene. The CDR3 is 15 amino acids. In germline, CDR1 is SGHRS, CDR2 YFSETQ. In nucleotides, the CDR3 is TGCGCCAGCTACTTCGGGACAGGGGTTTTCTACGAGCAGTACTTC. Translation: CASYFGTGVFYEQYF.